This T cell receptor beta chain was sequenced for a study of blood T cell repertoires in COVID-19. In this sample, this clone turned up a few times. Using immunoSEQ multiplex PCR, the repertoire was profiled, and TCRdb retains in-frame clones only, with some absent. The table lists some 200,000 clones, about 89% of them singletons. Germline values: CDR1 KGHDR, CDR2 SFDVKD. This CDR3 comprises 15 residues. Trimming at V came to 4 bases and at J to 0 bases, leaving 3 bases not matched to a gene. The specimen was peripheral blood. The chain employs TRBV24-1 and TRBJ1-1; 8 bases line up with TRBD1. The receptor's source is a woman aged 40 to 55 with acute or convalescent COVID-19. The CDR3 coding sequence is TGTGCCACCAGTGAGGGGACAGGAGTGAACACTGAAGCTTTCTTT. It specifies CATSEGTGVNTEAFF.